A selection of T cell receptor beta chains follows, all from one sample in a study of CD8 T cells in ankylosing spondylitis. TCRdb re-called the 5' RACE reads through MiXCR, storing one row per CDR3 protein. The top ten hold approximately 15% of the sample, which has about 220,000 distinct CDR3 sequences, about 7% seen once. The material sequenced was blood, either unsorted or a sorted T cell fraction (not recorded which). The receptor source for this set is a male donor with ankylosing spondylitis. Both conserved end residues are part of each CDR3. The order of the fields is D gene, clone size, V gene, J gene, CDR3 DNA, CDR3 protein. A D gene is named only where the DNA matches it firmly. A row's size may be missing; if present it is once, few, many or a size class.

D: .; size: .; V: TRBV30; J: TRBJ2-2; DNA: TGTGCCTGGACAGACCTTTCGAACACCGGGGAGCTGTTTTTT; CDR3: CAWTDLSNTGELFF
D: TRBD1; size: many; V: TRBV4-1; J: TRBJ1-2; DNA: TGCGCCAGCAGCCAAGGGTCGACAGGGAAACTTGGCTACACCTTC; CDR3: CASSQGSTGKLGYTF
D: .; size: many; V: TRBV7-8; J: TRBJ2-2; DNA: TGTGCCAGCAGCTTAGCAGTAGGGACGGCGAACACCGGGGAGCTGTTTTTT; CDR3: CASSLAVGTANTGELFF
D: .; size: .; V: TRBV5-1; J: TRBJ2-1; DNA: TGCGCCAGCAGCTTGGAGGGCAGGAGGGGTTGGTTCTTC; CDR3: CASSLEGRRGWFF
D: .; size: few; V: TRBV2; J: TRBJ2-4; DNA: TGTGCCAGCACCGGGACGGAAGAAAACATTCAGTACTTC; CDR3: CASTGTEENIQYF
D: TRBD1; size: many; V: TRBV29-1; J: TRBJ1-1; DNA: TGCAGCGTTGAAGACGGACAGGGGGCTAGGGGCACTGAAGCTTTCTTT; CDR3: CSVEDGQGARGTEAFF
D: .; size: few; V: TRBV11-2; J: TRBJ2-7; DNA: TGTGCCAGCAGCTTAGTTCCGGGGGACAAAAATGGGCAGTACTTC; CDR3: CASSLVPGDKNGQYF
D: TRBD1; size: many; V: TRBV4-2; J: TRBJ2-7; DNA: TGTGCCAGCAGCCCCTTAACTGGGACAGGGAAAAAGATCTACGAGCAGTACTTC; CDR3: CASSPLTGTGKKIYEQYF
D: .; size: few; V: TRBV5-1; J: TRBJ1-2; DNA: TGCGCCAGCAGCTTGGGTTGGGGCTACACCTTC; CDR3: CASSLGWGYTF
D: TRBD2; size: many; V: TRBV28; J: TRBJ2-5; DNA: TGTGCCAGCAGTTCTCTCCTAGCGGGAGTGTCGGAGACCCAGTACTTC; CDR3: CASSSLLAGVSETQYF
D: .; size: .; V: TRBV18; J: TRBJ2-7; DNA: TGTGCCAGCTCACCGACTCCCCGCACTTACGAGCAGTACTTC; CDR3: CASSPTPRTYEQYF
D: .; size: many; V: TRBV20-1; J: TRBJ1-1; DNA: TGCAGTGCTAGCAGGGGAACTGAAGCTTTCTTT; CDR3: CSASRGTEAFF
D: .; size: many; V: TRBV29-1; J: TRBJ1-6; DNA: TGCAGCGTTCAGGGAAGGAATTCACCCCTCCACTTT; CDR3: CSVQGRNSPLHF
D: .; size: many; V: TRBV4-3; J: TRBJ1-1; DNA: TGCGCCAGCAGCCAAGACACACACACTGAAGCTTTCTTT; CDR3: CASSQDTHTEAFF
D: .; size: many; V: TRBV7-9; J: TRBJ2-5; DNA: TGTGCCAGCAGCTTAGGAGGGGTTGTAGAGACCCAGTACTTC; CDR3: CASSLGGVVETQYF
D: .; size: many; V: TRBV25-1; J: TRBJ1-5; DNA: TGTGCCAGCAGTGAATCGCGGTATAGCAATCAGCCCCAGCATTTT; CDR3: CASSESRYSNQPQHF
D: .; size: few; V: TRBV3-1; J: TRBJ2-5; DNA: TGTGCCAGCAGCACAGGAGGGGCAGGTGTGCAAGAGACCCAGTACTTC; CDR3: CASSTGGAGVQETQYF
D: TRBD1; size: many; V: TRBV6-1; J: TRBJ2-3; DNA: TGTGCCAGCAGCCTCTCAGGGGGCAGCACAGATACGCAGTATTTT; CDR3: CASSLSGGSTDTQYF
D: .; size: .; V: TRBV7-8; J: TRBJ2-1; DNA: TGTGCCAGCAGCTTAATGCTAGCGAGGGGTAATGAGCAGTTCTTC; CDR3: CASSLMLARGNEQFF
D: .; size: .; V: TRBV13; J: TRBJ2-1; DNA: TGTGCCAGCAGCTTTGGTCCCGCCTTTCTCAATGAGCAGTTCTTC; CDR3: CASSFGPAFLNEQFF
D: TRBD2; size: many; V: TRBV3-1; J: TRBJ2-3; DNA: TGTGCCAGCAGCCAAGGGACTAGGGAGGCAGATACGCAGTATTTT; CDR3: CASSQGTREADTQYF
D: .; size: many; V: TRBV27; J: TRBJ2-2; DNA: TGTGCCAGCAGTTTTTGGTTTGACGGGGAGCTGTTTTTT; CDR3: CASSFWFDGELFF
D: TRBD1; size: .; V: TRBV30; J: TRBJ2-3; DNA: TGTGCCTGGATCCGCGGGACAGGTGGACAAGATACGCAGTATTTT; CDR3: CAWIRGTGGQDTQYF
D: .; size: many; V: TRBV7-9; J: TRBJ2-2; DNA: TGTGCCAGCAGGGCCGCGAACACCGGGGAGCTGTTTTTT; CDR3: CASRAANTGELFF
D: TRBD2; size: many; V: TRBV28; J: TRBJ2-5; DNA: TGTGCCAGCAGTTTCGGGACTAGCGGGGGAGGAGAGACCCAGTACTTC; CDR3: CASSFGTSGGGETQYF
D: .; size: .; V: TRBV24-1; J: TRBJ1-1; DNA: TGTGCCACCAGTGATTCAAGCAACACTGAAGCTTTCTTT; CDR3: CATSDSSNTEAFF
D: .; size: few; V: TRBV3-1; J: TRBJ2-6; DNA: TGTGCCAGCAAAAAGGGGGGCTCCCGATTATCTGGGGCCAACGTCCTGACTTTC; CDR3: CASKKGGSRLSGANVLTF
D: TRBD1; size: many; V: TRBV20-1; J: TRBJ2-5; DNA: TGCAGTGCTAGCCCCACGGACAGGGGCCAAGAGACCCAGTACTTC; CDR3: CSASPTDRGQETQYF
D: .; size: many; V: TRBV12-3/TRBV12-4; J: TRBJ1-5; DNA: TGTGCCACCAGCTCGTGGGGTGCTCAGCCCCAGCATTTT; CDR3: CATSSWGAQPQHF
D: .; size: many; V: TRBV29-1; J: TRBJ2-3; DNA: TGCAGCGTTGGGCTTCGGGAGTTCAGAGATACGCAGTATTTT; CDR3: CSVGLREFRDTQYF
D: .; size: many; V: TRBV7-9; J: TRBJ2-7; DNA: TGTGCCAGCAGCGACACTCGCCCCTACGAGCAGTACTTC; CDR3: CASSDTRPYEQYF
D: .; size: many; V: TRBV29-1; J: TRBJ1-1; DNA: TGCACCACCACTGAAGCTTTCTTT; CDR3: CTTTEAFF
D: .; size: many; V: TRBV7-9; J: TRBJ2-2; DNA: TGTGCCACGGCGGTGGCAAGGACCGGGGAGCTGTTTTTT; CDR3: CATAVARTGELFF
D: .; size: many; V: TRBV7-8; J: TRBJ2-1; DNA: TGTGCCAGCAGCTTAATGGGGACGTGGAGCTCCTACAATGAGCAGTTCTTC; CDR3: CASSLMGTWSSYNEQFF
D: .; size: many; V: TRBV18; J: TRBJ2-7; DNA: TGTGCCAGCTCTCTAATAAACAGGGCCTACGAGCAGTACTTC; CDR3: CASSLINRAYEQYF
D: TRBD2; size: few; V: TRBV5-6; J: TRBJ2-3; DNA: TGTGCCAGCAGCTGGGGGGGGATGAGGGCAGATACGCAGTATTTT; CDR3: CASSWGGMRADTQYF
D: .; size: many; V: TRBV7-8; J: TRBJ2-5; DNA: TGTGCCAGCAGCTTGGGGACGGATCAGTACTTC; CDR3: CASSLGTDQYF
D: TRBD1; size: many; V: TRBV29-1; J: TRBJ2-7; DNA: TGCAGCGTTGAGTGGGGACAGGGACCGCTCTACGAGCAGTACTTC; CDR3: CSVEWGQGPLYEQYF
D: .; size: many; V: TRBV5-8; J: TRBJ2-2; DNA: TGTGCCAGCAGCCAAGAATCCGGGACTCACACCGGGGAGCTGTTTTTT; CDR3: CASSQESGTHTGELFF
D: .; size: .; V: TRBV4-3; J: TRBJ2-3; DNA: TGCGCCAGCAGCCAAGTGGGGGGCGCGAATACGCAGTATTTT; CDR3: CASSQVGGANTQYF
D: .; size: many; V: TRBV10-3; J: TRBJ1-2; DNA: TGTGCCATCCCGGGAGCCAGCTATGGCTACACCTTC; CDR3: CAIPGASYGYTF